The rows below give T cell receptor beta chains drawn from one sample of a study of T-cell reconstitution after alpha-beta-depleted transplantation in children. TCRdb ran MiXCR on the PCR reads and lists one entry per CDR3 protein. The repertoire holds about 47,000 distinct CDR3 sequences, with 52% as singletons. Sample: peripheral blood, taken before TCRalphabeta/CD19-depleted stem cell transplant. These receptors were taken from a boy under two years old with SCID, due to receive a stem cell transplant. Both conserved end residues are trimmed from each CDR3.

J: TRBJ2-3
V: TRBV5-1
CDR3: ASTETTSGISTDTQY

J: TRBJ1-1
V: TRBV27
CDR3: ASSPRRRVEATEAF

J: TRBJ2-1
V: TRBV5-1
CDR3: ASSWTSRGDNEQF

J: TRBJ2-1
V: TRBV11-1
CDR3: ASSYPPTPTAGGLDNEQF

J: TRBJ2-7
V: TRBV10-1
CDR3: ASQRQIGYEQY

J: TRBJ2-5
V: TRBV5-1
CDR3: ASSSVLAEEETQY

J: TRBJ2-3
V: TRBV7-9
CDR3: ASSPRGGATDTQY

J: TRBJ2-5
V: TRBV13
CDR3: ASSSTRQGGETQY

J: TRBJ1-5
V: TRBV12-3/TRBV12-4
CDR3: ASSDKRTDQPQH

J: TRBJ2-3
V: TRBV5-1
CDR3: ASSLTAGADTQY

J: TRBJ2-7
V: TRBV7-8
CDR3: ASSDNYEQY

J: TRBJ2-1
V: TRBV6-1
CDR3: ASSTTSGGYNEQF

J: TRBJ2-2
V: TRBV9
CDR3: ASSVSSLGQGNTGELF

J: TRBJ2-7
V: TRBV9
CDR3: ASSPNGGFNGYEQY

J: TRBJ2-1
V: TRBV11-3
CDR3: ASSPQGHYNEQF

J: TRBJ2-2
V: TRBV7-2
CDR3: ASSLAFGTTHGELF

J: TRBJ1-5
V: TRBV5-5
CDR3: ASSLAPGGGQPQH